What follows are 28 T cell receptor beta chains derived from one specimen sequenced in a study of OX40 agonist ivuxolimab in advanced cancers. Here immunoSEQ multiplex PCR was the method, and the copy in TCRdb shows in-frame clones only, minus some. The table has approximately 76,000 clones, about 90% seen once. Specimen: CD4+ or CD8+ T cells sorted from blood, collected in a trial of the OX40 agonist ivuxolimab. The receptors come from an adult with an advanced solid tumor such as melanoma, head and neck, liver or kidney cancer.

The chain recombines TRBV18 with TRBJ2-5, with 9 nucleotides matching TRBD2. Germline trimming cut 0 bases from V and 5 bases from J; bases unmatched to any gene: 4. The CDR3 consists of 15 residues. Germline values: CDR1 KGHSH, CDR2 LQKENI. CDR3 sequence: CASSPPGTSMETQYF. The CDR3, as DNA: TGTGCCAGCTCACCACCCGGGACTAGCATGGAGACCCAGTACTTC.

CDR3 amino acids: CASSRGQGLVQPQHF. The CDR3 DNA reads as TGTGCCAGCAGCCGCGGACAGGGGCTCGTTCAGCCCCAGCATTTT. The V call is TRBV7-2, the J call TRBJ1-5, with 9 bases identical to TRBD1. Germline CDR1 SGHTA, CDR2 FQGNSA. Losses at the gene ends were 5 bases for V and 6 bases for J; bases not matched to a gene: 8. The CDR3 is 15 residues long. Full variable domain (remainder filled in from reference TRBV7-2 and TRBJ1-5): GAGVSQSPSNKVTEKGKDVELRCDPISGHTALYWYRQSLGQGLEFLIYFQGNSAPDKSGLPSDRFSAERTGGSVSTLTIQRTQQEDSAVYLCASSRGQGLVQPQHFGDGTRLSIL.

The chain carries TRBV29-1 and TRBJ2-5; possible D gene TRBD1, 6 bases. V was trimmed by 4 bases and J by 7 bases, leaving 19 bases between them. The germline V gene encodes CDR1 SQVTM and CDR2 ANQGSEA. This CDR3 has 14 amino acids. CDR3 DNA sequence: TGCAGCGTTGGCGGCAGGGGCCACCCAGGGACCCAGTACTTC. Residues: CSVGGRGHPGTQYF. The complete variable domain, with remaining parts taken from reference TRBV29-1 and TRBJ2-5, reads SAVISQKPSRDICQRGTSLTIQCQVDSQVTMMFWYRQQPGQSLTLIATANQGSEATYESGFVIDKFPISRPNLTFSTLTVSNMSPEDSSIYLCSVGGRGHPGTQYFGPGTRLLVL.

The chain employs TRBV10-1 and TRBJ1-1; no firm D call. This CDR3 region has 12 residues. Germline lookup yields CDR1 WNHNN and CDR2 SYGVQD (reference sequence). V lost 0 bases and J 7 bases, leaving 6 bases between the germline ends. The DNA of the CDR3 is TGCGCCAGCAGTGAGTCGGTCGGTGAAGCTTTCTTT. Amino acids: CASSESVGEAFF.

This clone was detected only once. The chain combines TRBV4-2 with TRBJ1-4; D unresolved. The length of the CDR3 is 17 residues. The germline CDR1 and CDR2 sequences are LGHNA and YNFKEQ. Trimming removed 1 base at V and 8 bases at J, with 20 bases between. The CDR3 protein is CASSQVLGGLEREKLFF. CDR3 sequence (DNA): TGTGCCAGCAGCCAAGTCTTAGGAGGGTTGGAGCGGGAAAAACTGTTTTTT.

This clone was seen only a few times. CDR3 region: CASGYEAFF. In nucleotides, the CDR3 is TGTGCCAGCGGATATGAAGCTTTCTTT. The chain combines TRBV19 with TRBJ1-1; D unresolved. V was clipped by 9 bases and J by 7 bases, with 6 bases between them. CDR3 length equals 9 residues. CDR1 and CDR2 (germline): LNHDA, SQIVND (reference sequence).

This clone was found once. This chain links TRBV5-1 with TRBJ2-1; 10 nucleotides line up with TRBD2. Germline values: CDR1 SGHRS, CDR2 YFSETQ. Trimming at V came to 4 bases and at J to 6 bases, leaving 7 bases not matched to a gene. This CDR3 spans 15 amino acids. The CDR3 loop reads CASSGSGRYVNEQFF. The CDR3 DNA sequence: TGCGCCAGCAGCGGTAGCGGGAGGTACGTCAATGAGCAGTTCTTC.

The chain uses TRBV5-4 and TRBJ1-1; possible D gene TRBD1, 5 bases. This CDR3 has 14 residues. Per germline, CDR1 SGHNT and CDR2 YYREEE (reference sequence). Trimming took off 1 base at V and 4 bases at J, with 11 bases between the two ends. CDR3 nucleotides: TGTGCCAGCAGCTTGAGCAGGGTAGGCACTGAAGCTTTCTTT. It codes for CASSLSRVGTEAFF.

The V and J genes are TRBV7-6 and TRBJ2-7; TRBD1 matches 9 bases. The CDR3 extends over 14 amino acids. From germline, CDR1 is SGHVS and CDR2 FNYEAQ. Losses at the gene ends were 5 bases for V and 7 bases for J; bases not matched to a gene: 9. The CDR3 DNA reads as TGTGCCAGCAGCGGTTGGGACAGGGCTCGTGAGCAGTACTTC. Translation gives CASSGWDRAREQYF.

This sequence joins TRBV18 and TRBJ1-4, with D hard to call. This CDR3 has 15 residues. Germline loops: CDR1 KGHSH, CDR2 LQKENI. V dropped 2 bases and J dropped 4 bases, with 11 bases sitting between them. The CDR3 DNA reads as TGTGCCAGCTCACCAAACGCCGGGTATAATGAAAAACTGTTTTTT. Its protein product is CASSPNAGYNEKLFF.

This chain joins TRBV30 and TRBJ2-7; 16 nucleotides match TRBD2. V lost 2 bases and J lost 5; bases outside the gene matches: 9. Germline lookup yields CDR1 GTSNPN and CDR2 SVGIG (reference sequence). The CDR3 runs to 17 residues. The CDR3, as DNA: TGTGCCTGGAGTAGCCCGGGACTAGCGGGAGGGAAACACGAGCAGTACTTC. This sequence encodes CAWSSPGLAGGKHEQYF.

This clone was seen just once. V gene TRBV25-1 combines with J gene TRBJ2-3, with D perhaps matching TRBD2 (6 bases). The CDR3 runs to 15 residues. CDR1 MGHDK and CDR2 SYGVNS come from the germline V gene. V was pared by 3 bases and J by 5 bases, with 15 bases between. The CDR3 spells CASSEVSGLGDTQYF. The CDR3 DNA follows: TGTGCCAGCAGTGAGGTGTCGGGACTTGGAGATACGCAGTATTTT.

The chain couples TRBV27 to TRBJ1-2, with D possibly TRBD1 on 5 matching bases. The V gene's germline CDR1 is MNHEY and CDR2 SMNVEV (reference sequence). Trimming took off 7 bases at V and 5 bases at J, with 17 bases between the two ends. The CDR3 runs 14 residues. The CDR3: CASKRLNRQYGYTF. The CDR3 DNA sequence: TGTGCCAGCAAACGCCTGAACCGACAGTATGGCTACACCTTC.

V is TRBV6-5 and J is TRBJ2-7, with TRBD1 identical over 9 bases. Germline V gives CDR1 MNHEY, CDR2 SVGAGI. The CDR3 is 15 amino acids. The ends lost 4 bases at V and 3 bases at J; junction bases unmatched: 7. The CDR3 spells CASSSYGTGHYEQYF. As DNA, the CDR3 is TGTGCCAGCAGTTCCTACGGGACAGGGCACTACGAGCAGTACTTC.

J is TRBJ2-3 and V is TRBV7-8; TRBD2 matches at 11 bases. The germline V gene encodes CDR1 SGHVS and CDR2 FQNEAQ. The junction had 8 bases not matched to a gene; V was cut back by 4 bases and J by 2 bases. CDR3 length: 17 amino acids. The CDR3 region has the DNA TGTGCCAGCAGCTCTGAACCGGGACTAGCGGACACAGATACGCAGTATTTT. Translating it yields CASSSEPGLADTDTQYF. Combining the CDR3 with reference TRBV7-8 and TRBJ2-3 gives the whole variable domain GAGVSQSPRYKVAKRGQDVALRCDPISGHVSLFWYQQALGQGPEFLTYFQNEAQLDKSGLPSDRFFAERPEGSVSTLKIQRTQQEDSAVYLCASSSEPGLADTDTQYFGPGTRLTVL.

The CDR3 sequence: CASRENRGSGEQYF. CDR3 DNA: TGCGCCAGCCGAGAGAACCGGGGAAGCGGCGAGCAGTACTTC. The chain carries TRBV4-1 and TRBJ2-7; D possibly corresponds to TRBD2 (5 bases). CDR3 length: 14 amino acids. CDR1 and CDR2 (germline): MGHRA, YSYEKL. V lost 8 bases and J 6 bases, leaving 20 bases between the germline ends.

The genes are TRBV5-1 and TRBJ1-1; D gene unclear. CDR3 length: 14 amino acids. Germline CDR1 SGHRS, CDR2 YFSETQ. V was pared by 2 bases and J by 1 base, with 9 bases between. CDR3 DNA sequence: TGCGCCAGCAGCTTAATATCCGAGAACACTGAAGCTTTCTTT. It translates to CASSLISENTEAFF.

This chain connects TRBV11-3 to TRBJ1-5; 7 nucleotides agree with TRBD1. V shed 1 base, J shed 7 bases, and the junction held 10 bases outside the gene matches. Germline assignment: CDR1 SGHNT and CDR2 YENEEA. The CDR3 covers 16 residues. The CDR3 coding sequence is TGTGCCAGCAGCTTAGCCGATTACAGGGGTTCACAGCCCCAGCATTTT. Its translation is CASSLADYRGSQPQHF.

The rearrangement links TRBV5-1 to TRBJ2-2, with unresolved D. V gave up 6 bases and J gave up 8 bases, with 11 bases separating them. CDR1 and CDR2 from the germline V gene are SGHRS and YFSETQ. The length of the CDR3 is 12 residues. The CDR3 sequence: CASTHYSGELFF. CDR3 sequence (DNA): TGCGCCAGCACCCATTACTCTGGGGAGCTGTTTTTT. Filled out from reference TRBV5-1 and TRBJ2-2, the complete variable domain reads KAGVTQTPRYLIKTRGQQVTLSCSPISGHRSVSWYQQTPGQGLQFLFEYFSETQRNKGNFPGRFSGRQFSNSRSEMNVSTLELGDSALYLCASTHYSGELFFGEGSRLTVL.

The J gene is TRBJ1-1, the V gene TRBV2; D call uncertain. Trimming removed 3 bases from V and 8 bases from J, with 13 bases in between. The CDR3 is 13 amino acids. Germline V gene data show CDR1 as SNHLY and CDR2 as FYNNEI. The CDR3 loop reads CASSDEGSGEAFF. CDR3 in DNA: TGTGCCAGCAGTGATGAGGGCAGCGGAGAAGCTTTCTTT.

CDR3 DNA sequence: TGTGCCAGCAGCTTGAGGTTGGCAGGGACTAACTATGGCTACACCTTC. Protein: CASSLRLAGTNYGYTF. The chain links TRBV5-6 to TRBJ1-2; a weak D match, TRBD1 (5 bases). Trimming shortened V by 1 base and J by 0 bases, and 13 bases separated the two germline ends. This CDR3 is 16 amino acids long. Per germline, CDR1 SGHDT and CDR2 YYEEEE.

The rearrangement uses TRBV19 and TRBJ1-5; D perhaps matches TRBD1 (5 bases). Trimming removed 5 bases at V and 0 bases at J, with 8 bases between. The CDR3 has 14 amino acids. Germline values: CDR1 LNHDA, CDR2 SQIVND (reference sequence). The CDR3 bases are TGTGCCAGTAGTTCGACAGATAGCAATCAGCCCCAGCATTTT. Its protein is CASSSTDSNQPQHF. The full variable domain, completed using reference TRBV19 and TRBJ1-5, is DGGITQSPKYLFRKEGQNVTLSCEQNLNHDAMYWYRQDPGQGLRLIYYSQIVNDFQKGDIAEGYSVSREKKESFPLTVTSAQKNPTAFYLCASSSTDSNQPQHFGDGTRLSIL.

Notes on this clone: Different DNA sequences within this sample yield the same CDR3. The chain uses TRBV30 and TRBJ2-7; possibly TRBD2 for D (6 bases). The germline V gene has CDR1 GTSNPN and CDR2 SVGIG (reference sequence). The germline V and J ends were trimmed by 1 base and 7 bases, with 11 bases remaining between them. The CDR3 covers 12 residues. The CDR3 sequence is CAWSAGVGEQYF. In DNA, the CDR3 is TGTGCCTGGAGTGCGGGGGTGGGGGAGCAGTACTTC.

This chain links TRBV2 with TRBJ2-7, with 8 positions matching TRBD1. Germline V gene lookup returns CDR1 SNHLY and CDR2 FYNNEI. V shed 6 bases and J 2 bases; nucleotides not matched to a gene: 9. The length of the CDR3 is 15 residues. CDR3 protein: CASRLDRGTTYEQYF. The CDR3 region has the DNA TGTGCCAGCAGACTCGACAGGGGCACCACCTACGAGCAGTACTTC.

This chain uses TRBV25-1 with TRBJ1-5; 7 bases match TRBD1. Germline V gives CDR1 MGHDK, CDR2 SYGVNS. V dropped 4 bases and J dropped 9; count of bases not matched to a gene: 6. The CDR3 contains 13 residues. CDR3 sequence reads: CASSGDSLTPQHF. CDR3 DNA sequence: TGTGCCAGCAGTGGGGACAGCCTGACGCCCCAGCATTTT.

This chain uses TRBV19 with TRBJ2-1, with 9 bases identical to TRBD2. V was clipped by 5 bases and J by 2 bases; unmatched bases: 4. Germline values: CDR1 LNHDA, CDR2 SQIVND (reference sequence). The CDR3 covers 15 residues. CDR3 nucleotides: TGTGCCAGTAGTGCCGGGACTAGCCCCTACAATGAGCAGTTCTTC. It encodes CASSAGTSPYNEQFF.

This sequence joins TRBV28 and TRBJ1-5; TRBD1 might be the D (6 bases). The CDR3 runs 16 residues. V was clipped by 3 bases and J by 1 base, with 13 bases between them. Germline V gene data show CDR1 as MDHEN and CDR2 as SYDVKM. The CDR3 here is CASSFNGQGSNQPQHF. CDR3 coding DNA: TGTGCCAGCAGTTTCAACGGGCAGGGGAGCAATCAGCCCCAGCATTTT.

V gene TRBV4-1 combines with J gene TRBJ1-4; D is uncertain. V was clipped by 0 bases and J by 0 bases, with 8 bases between them. Germline V gene lookup returns CDR1 MGHRA and CDR2 YSYEKL. The length of the CDR3 is 16 residues. The CDR3 sequence is CASSQDPTTTNEKLFF. The CDR3 DNA sequence: TGCGCCAGCAGCCAAGATCCCACGACAACTAATGAAAAACTGTTTTTT.